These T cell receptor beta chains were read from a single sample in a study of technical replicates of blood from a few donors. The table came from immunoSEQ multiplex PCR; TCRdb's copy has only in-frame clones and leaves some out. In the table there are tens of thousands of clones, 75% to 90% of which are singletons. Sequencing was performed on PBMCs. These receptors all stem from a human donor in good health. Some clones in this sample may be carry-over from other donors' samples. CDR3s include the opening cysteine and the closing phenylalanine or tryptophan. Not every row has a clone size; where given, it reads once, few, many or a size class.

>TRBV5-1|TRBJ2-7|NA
CASRQDAYEQYF
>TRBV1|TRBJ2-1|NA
CTSSQIPRLGGEQFF
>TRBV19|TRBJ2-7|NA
CASSFAGTYEQYF
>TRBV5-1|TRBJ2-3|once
CASSLVSGGADDTQYF
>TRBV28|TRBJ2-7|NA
CASSPGLAGVYEQYF
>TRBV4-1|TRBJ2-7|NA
CASSQEDSGSLEQYF
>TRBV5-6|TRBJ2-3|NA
CASSLRLAGTDTQYF
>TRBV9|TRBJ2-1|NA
CASSVSGGYYNEQFF
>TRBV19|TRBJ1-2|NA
CASSIEGSYGYTF
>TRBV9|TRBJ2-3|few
CASSVGWGQGKNTQYF
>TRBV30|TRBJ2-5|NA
CAWSHRRTSETQYF
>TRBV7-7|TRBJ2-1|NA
CASSFREYTEQFF
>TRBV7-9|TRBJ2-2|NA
CASSFDRNTGELFF
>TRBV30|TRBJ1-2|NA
CACNTGEYGYTF
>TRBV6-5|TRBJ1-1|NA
CASSYSIGGGNTEAFF
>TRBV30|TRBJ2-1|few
CAWSVSQTVQFF
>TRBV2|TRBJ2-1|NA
CASSRTSGTAYNEQFF
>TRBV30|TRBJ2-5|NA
CAWSFPTPQETQYF
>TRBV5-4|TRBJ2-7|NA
CASSVGQSYEQYF
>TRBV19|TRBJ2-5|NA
CASSRQGALETQYF
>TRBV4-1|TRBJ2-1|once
CASSQDPPLAGLYNEQFF
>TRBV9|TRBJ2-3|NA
CASSDGADTQYF
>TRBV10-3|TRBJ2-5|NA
CAITQGQGETQYF
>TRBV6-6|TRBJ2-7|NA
CATSSGGTLSRDF
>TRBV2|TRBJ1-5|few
CASSEPGQGGNQPQHF
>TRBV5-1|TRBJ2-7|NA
CASSVGLFYEQYF
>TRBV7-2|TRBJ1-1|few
CASSLRDSHTEAFF
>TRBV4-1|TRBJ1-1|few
CASSQAGISDEAFF
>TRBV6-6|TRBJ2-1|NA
CASRNRRGDGEQFF
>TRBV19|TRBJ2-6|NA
CASSFQLWGANVLTF
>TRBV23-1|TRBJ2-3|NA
CASRDIRSDTQYF
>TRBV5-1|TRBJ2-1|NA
CASSLWRVGGRAHNEQFF
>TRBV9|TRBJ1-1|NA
CASSPRTEAFF
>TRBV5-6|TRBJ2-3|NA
CASSLVTGTSGRAPDTQYF
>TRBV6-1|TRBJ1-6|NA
CASSRGQADSPLHF
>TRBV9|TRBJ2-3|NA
CASSAGTSGGDTQYF
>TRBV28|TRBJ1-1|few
CATFDRPKPEAFF
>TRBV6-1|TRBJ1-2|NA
CASSEAGDDGYTF
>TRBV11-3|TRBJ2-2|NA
CASSLGTGGPTGELFF
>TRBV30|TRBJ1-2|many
CAWSVGNVGGTATF
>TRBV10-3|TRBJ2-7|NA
CAISESPGTSPNEQYF
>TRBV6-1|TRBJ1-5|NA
CASSDTDRGGNQPQHF
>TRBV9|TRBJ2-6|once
CASSSRTGMSGANVLTF
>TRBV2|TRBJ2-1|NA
CASRGGTPGLAIYNEQFF
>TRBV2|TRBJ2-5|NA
CASSVDKEETQYF
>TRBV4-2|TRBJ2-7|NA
CASSQDWEGGPPYEQYF
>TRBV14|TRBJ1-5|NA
CASSQEVGSTGVVSNQPQHF
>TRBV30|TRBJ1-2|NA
CAWSIGGASYGYTF
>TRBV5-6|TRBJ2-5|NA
CASSLTGWETQYF
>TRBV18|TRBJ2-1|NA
CASSPYALAGVSNEQFF
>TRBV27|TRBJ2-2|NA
CASRQNRAGELFF
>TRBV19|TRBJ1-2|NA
CASSLVGQVYGYTF
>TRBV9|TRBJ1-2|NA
CASSSGGSEGYTF
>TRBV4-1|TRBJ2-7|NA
CASSQAKTEYEQYF
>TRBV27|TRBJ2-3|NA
CASSFNRDTDTQYF
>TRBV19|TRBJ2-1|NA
CASRTSGGWNEQFF
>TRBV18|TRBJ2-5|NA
CASSPPSGAETQYF
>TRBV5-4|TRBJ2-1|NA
CASSFGSASYNEQFF
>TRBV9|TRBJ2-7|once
CASSVATSGLIYEQYF